This TCR beta chain was retrieved from a study of T cell repertoires in cytomegalovirus infection. TCRdb ran MiXCR on the reads and lists one entry per CDR3 protein. The sample gives about 740,000 distinct CDR3 sequences, roughly a third of which show up once; roughly 2.9% is in the top ten. This clonotype has only a few counts. The length of the CDR3 is 17 residues. V was clipped by 5 bases and J by 2 bases; unmatched bases: 11. The origin of this receptor is a human donor in good health (CMV status not recorded). Some clones in this sample may be carry-over from other donors' samples. The chain has TRBV12-3 or TRBV12-4 and TRBJ2-2; 7 positions match TRBD1. Sequenced input: PBMCs. CDR3 protein: CASSQARGQPNTGELFF. The CDR3 DNA is TGTGCCAGCAGTCAAGCCCGGGGACAGCCAAACACCGGGGAGCTGTTTTTT.